The T cell receptor beta chain described here comes from a study of T cell repertoires in cytomegalovirus infection (dated 2019 in TCRdb). Regarding the complete study: The peptide stimulations were aimed at well-studied HLA-B-restricted epitopes as well as recently identified HLA-C-restricted CMV epitopes, whose presentation resists viral immunomodulation. Donor HLA type was relevant to the analysis, because carriage of CMV infection together with the matching HLA type was indicated by public TCR beta signatures.

Explained via the paper, the treatment or condition label denotes: in vitro stimulation with specific CMV peptide epitopes to enrich CMV-specific T cells. The germline V gene specifies SGHTA as CDR1 and FQGNSA as CDR2. V loses 2 bases of germline sequence and J loses 1 base, and the interval between the two ends is 17 bases. The CDR3 spans 18 residues, from the cysteine through the phenylalanine. The DNA shown is the 54-base CDR3, in frame from base 1. This clonotype was seen a handful of times. There is no known antigen for this receptor. Per-base quality was not reported, and no clone a single base away is much larger than it. Sequenced on an Illumina HiSeq 1500. TCRdb redid the processing of the public reads, applying fastp at Q25 and MiXCR, and retained in-frame beta chains. Records with the same CDR3 protein are collapsed into one entry carrying the most frequent genes and DNA. Recorded for this sample are approximately 300,000 distinct CDR3 sequences; just under 25% of them occurred a single time. Of the sample, about 14% falls within the top ten clones.

Results and caveats for the whole study, not just this receptor: Carriers of CMV infection plus the relevant HLA type were discriminated by the cumulative frequency of public TCR beta family members in the study cohort and in an independent approximately 340-donor cohort. The ex vivo response was dominated by HLA-C-restricted CMV-specific TCR beta clonotypes, which also provided the single most frequent clonotype in two of eight donors.

The material sequenced was cultured PBMCs, taken from culture after CMV antigen stimulation. The clonotype comes from a human donor in good health (CMV status not recorded). Some clones in this sample may be carry-over from other donors' samples. The V and J genes are TRBV7-2 and TRBJ2-2; no D gene is confidently identified. The CDR3 is CASSLFAPPSKNTGELFF. The DNA sequence is as follows: TGTGCCAGCAGCTTATTCGCACCCCCAAGCAAGAACACCGGGGAGCTGTTTTTT.